What follows describes a single TCR beta chain. What it binds is not known. This sample stems from a study of tumour-infiltrating T cells in Burkitt lymphoma. The overall study: This cohort included all epidemiological subtypes of Burkitt lymphoma. Overall and progression-free survival were predicted by productive clonality.

General study findings and limits: Several public clonotypes were shared across many Burkitt lymphoma patients.

The table came from immunoSEQ multiplex PCR; TCRdb's copy has only in-frame clones and leaves some out. The table shows 1,500 to 2,000 clones, with over 10% occurring only once. Trimming removed 4 bases from V and 1 base from J; junction bases left unmatched: 3. Germline V gene data show CDR1 as LNHDA and CDR2 as SQIVND (reference sequence). The CDR3 runs to 14 residues. The chain carries TRBV19 and TRBJ1-1, with TRBD1 matching 7 bases. The sequence derives from a human donor with Burkitt lymphoma. Sequencing input: tumor tissue. The CDR3 region is CASSRQGGNTEAFF. CDR3 nucleotides: TGTGCCAGTAGTAGACAGGGAGGGAACACTGAAGCTTTCTTT.